This T cell receptor beta chain was sequenced during a study of shared clonotypes between healthy human individuals. Study results and limitations: It was anticipated that sequencing depth would influence how many clonotypes donors shared. The study found lower generation probabilities in non-shared clonotypes than in those shared by all four donors.

V lost 1 base and J lost 3, with 13 bases in between. The CDR3 extends over 15 amino acids. Germline V gene sequence: CDR1 SEHNR, CDR2 FQNEAQ (reference sequence). Assay runs were performed at deep level. Template for every sorted-subset replicate PCR totaled around 200 ng DNA, tens of thousands of T cell genomes. Produced via immunoSEQ multiplex PCR; TCRdb's table is partial and in-frame only. The sample includes over a million clones, roughly 95% of them seen just once. With respect to this clone: Its antigen is not known.

Input material: naive CD4+ T cells sorted from blood. The subset is: CD45RA+ positively selected. The chain links TRBV7-9 to TRBJ2-7, with D perhaps matching TRBD1 (6 bases). This sequence originates from a man aged 25-40 years in good health. Here the CDR3 DNA reads TGTGCCAGCAGCTTAGTCACAGGGCCCAACTACGAGCAGTACTTC. It translates to CASSLVTGPNYEQYF.